This TCR beta chain was observed in a study of cytomegalovirus exposure and HLA in healthy donors. Study-wide context: The same platform was used for the 100 to 150 validation repertoires and the approximately 670 first-cohort repertoires, a later analysis reported.

The germline V gene has CDR1 MDHEN and CDR2 SYDVKM. The CDR3 runs to 18 residues. Losses at the gene ends were 1 base for V and 2 bases for J; bases not matched to a gene: 7. Overall study findings and caveats: Confirmation in vitro established that a few CMV-associated chains were specific for CMV antigens.

As concerns this clone: Its antigen is undetermined.

TCRdb's copy holds only in-frame clones and misses some; the assay was immunoSEQ multiplex PCR. The data contain roughly 60,000 clones, around 90% of them singletons. Sequencing used PBMCs. The chain is built from TRBV28 and TRBJ2-1; TRBD2 agrees at 11 bases. This clonotype was sampled from a woman in her 30s in good health and CMV-seronegative. CDR3 DNA sequence: TGTGCCAGCAGTTTATTTTCATTTAGCGGGAGGGCCTACAATGAGCAGTTCTTC. Translating it yields CASSLFSFSGRAYNEQFF.